Sequencing of this TCR beta chain was carried out in a study of OX40 agonist ivuxolimab in advanced cancers. Study-wide context: Patients were infused with ivuxolimab every 2 weeks at 0.01 to 10 mg/kg. It was permissible to have had prior anti-PD-1, anti-PD-L1 or anti-CTLA-4 therapy, and less than 45% had some. Broader study findings: CD8+ T cells (on average) carried more expanded clones than CD4+ T cells.

As regards this clone: Its target is not known.

Generated by immunoSEQ multiplex PCR, the TCRdb table keeps only in-frame clones and is missing some. Among 12,000 or so clones listed, about 86% were seen once. A history of autoimmune disease or systemic immunosuppression excluded patients. This CDR3 has 14 amino acids. The V gene lost 5 bases and the J gene lost 2 bases, with 13 bases spanning the gap. The germline V gene encodes CDR1 MNHEY and CDR2 SMNVEV (reference sequence). The receptor was derived from an adult with an advanced solid tumor such as melanoma, head and neck, liver or kidney cancer. The J gene is TRBJ2-7, the V gene TRBV27; D is unclear. This specimen consisted of CD4+ or CD8+ T cells sorted from blood, obtained in a trial of the OX40 agonist ivuxolimab. CDR3 loop: CASSLMGGTYEQYF. CDR3 nucleotides: TGTGCCAGCAGTCTTATGGGCGGAACCTACGAGCAGTACTTC.